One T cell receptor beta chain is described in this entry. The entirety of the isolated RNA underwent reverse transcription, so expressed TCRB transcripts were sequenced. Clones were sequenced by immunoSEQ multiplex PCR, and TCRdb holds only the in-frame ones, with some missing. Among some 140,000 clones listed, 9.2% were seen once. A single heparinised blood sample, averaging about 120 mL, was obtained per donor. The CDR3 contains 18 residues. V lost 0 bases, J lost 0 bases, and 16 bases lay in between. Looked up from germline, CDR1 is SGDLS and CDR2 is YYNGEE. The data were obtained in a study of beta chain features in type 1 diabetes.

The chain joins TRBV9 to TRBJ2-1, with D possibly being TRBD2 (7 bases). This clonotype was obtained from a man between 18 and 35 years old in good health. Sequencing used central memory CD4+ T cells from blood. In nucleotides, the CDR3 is TGTGCCAGCAGCGTAGGGGGGGGCTGGCTAAGCTCCTACAATGAGCAGTTCTTC. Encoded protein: CASSVGGGWLSSYNEQFF.